These 29 T cell receptor beta chains came from one sample sequenced in a study of cytomegalovirus exposure and HLA in healthy donors. Assay used: immunoSEQ multiplex PCR; TCRdb lists only in-frame clones, some missing. The data hold approximately 76,000 clones, with over 85% observed a single time. Sequencing was performed on PBMCs. These TCRs come from a young woman in good health and CMV-seronegative.

The V call is TRBV11-2, the J call TRBJ2-2, with TRBD2 as a possible D gene (7 bases). The CDR3 consists of 16 residues. CDR1 and CDR2 from the germline V gene are SGHAT and FQNNGV. Deletions cut 1 base from V and 1 base from J, with 10 bases between. CDR3 bases: TGTGCCAGCAGCTTAGTGGGAGGGGGGAACACCGGGGAGCTGTTTTTT. This sequence encodes CASSLVGGGNTGELFF.

The chain is built from TRBV6-4 and TRBJ2-3; 9 bases agree with TRBD2. Germline trimming cut 3 bases from V and 3 bases from J; bases unmatched to any gene: 7. The V gene's germline CDR1 is MRHNA and CDR2 SNTAGT. The CDR3 has 16 residues. CDR3 loop: CASSEGAGGLTDTQYF. CDR3 nucleotide sequence: TGTGCCAGCAGTGAAGGAGCGGGGGGTCTAACAGATACGCAGTATTTT.

CDR3 nucleotide sequence: TGCGCCAGCGGACTGATCTTTAAGAACACCGGGGAGCTGTTTTTT. Translated, it gives CASGLIFKNTGELFF. The V gene is TRBV5-1, the J gene TRBJ2-2; a weak D match, TRBD2 (5 bases). Germline V lookup: CDR1 SGHRS, CDR2 YFSETQ. This CDR3 has 15 residues. The V end was cut by 7 bases, the J end by 1 base, with 14 bases between. Full variable domain (missing parts from reference TRBV5-1 and TRBJ2-2): KAGVTQTPRYLIKTRGQQVTLSCSPISGHRSVSWYQQTPGQGLQFLFEYFSETQRNKGNFPGRFSGRQFSNSRSEMNVSTLELGDSALYLCASGLIFKNTGELFFGEGSRLTVL.

This chain links TRBV5-5 with TRBJ2-3; D uncertain. Trimming took 4 bases from V and 0 from J, leaving 3 bases between them. The CDR3 is 12 amino acids. Germline V lookup: CDR1 SGHKS, CDR2 YYEKEE (reference sequence). CDR3 coding DNA: TGTGCCAGCAGCCTTAGCACAGATACGCAGTATTTT. Amino acid sequence: CASSLSTDTQYF.

This clone was found once. V is TRBV7-9 and J is TRBJ2-7, with 7 positions matching TRBD1. This CDR3 region has 13 residues. Germline V gene lookup returns CDR1 SEHNR and CDR2 FQNEAQ (reference sequence). The V gene end was trimmed by 5 bases and the J gene end by 7 bases; junction bases not matched to a gene: 8. The CDR3 region is CASSPRDSKEQYF. In DNA form, the CDR3 reads TGTGCCAGCAGCCCTCGGGACAGTAAAGAGCAGTACTTC.

This sequence joins TRBV2 and TRBJ1-1, with D perhaps matching TRBD1 (6 bases). The CDR3 is 14 amino acids. Germline CDR1 is SNHLY and CDR2 is FYNNEI. Trimming took off 6 bases at V and 8 bases at J, with 19 bases between the two ends. CDR3 DNA: TGTGCCAGCAGCGACGGGATAGGGGGGGCAGAAGCTTTCTTT. Translation: CASSDGIGGAEAFF.

The chain has TRBV29-1 and TRBJ2-2; tentatively, D is TRBD1 (7 bases). In germline, CDR1 is SQVTM, CDR2 ANQGSEA. Trimming removed 2 bases from V and 4 bases from J, with 8 bases in between. The CDR3 is 13 amino acids. This chain's CDR3 is CSVEQGGTGELFF. In nucleotides, the CDR3 is TGCAGCGTTGAACAGGGGGGCACCGGGGAGCTGTTTTTT.

The chain uses TRBV6-5 and TRBJ1-5; D gene uncertain. V was shortened by 2 bases and J by 7 bases, with 12 bases between the two germline ends. The CDR3 loop spans 14 amino acids. Germline lookup yields CDR1 MNHEY and CDR2 SVGAGI. Here the CDR3 reads CASSYGPDSQPQHF. The CDR3 coding sequence is TGTGCCAGCAGTTACGGGCCAGATTCCCAGCCCCAGCATTTT.

Note on this clone: A much larger clone differs from this one at a single base, so this may be a read error. This sample includes further DNA sequences coding for the same CDR3. The chain joins TRBV27 to TRBJ2-1, with 8 bases fitting TRBD1. V lost 6 bases to trimming and J lost 6 bases; unmatched junction nucleotides: 4. Germline values: CDR1 MNHEY, CDR2 SMNVEV (reference sequence). The CDR3 runs 13 residues. In DNA, the CDR3 is TGTGCCAGCAGGACAGGGGCCATCAATGAGCAGTTCTTC. This encodes CASRTGAINEQFF.

The chain has TRBV4-1 and TRBJ2-1; D is unresolved. CDR3 length equals 13 residues. Germline CDR1 is MGHRA and CDR2 is YSYEKL. Trimming stripped 1 base from V and 12 bases from J, with 13 bases between. The CDR3: CASSQVGETGQFF. CDR3 sequence (DNA): TGCGCCAGCAGCCAAGTCGGTGAAACTGGGCAGTTCTTC.

The rearrangement joins TRBV11-2 to TRBJ2-3; TRBD2 matches at 15 bases. This CDR3 comprises 17 residues. Per germline, CDR1 SGHAT and CDR2 FQNNGV. After removal of 5 bases from V and 5 bases from J, the junction contained 8 bases not matched to a gene. The CDR3 DNA follows: TGTGCCAGCAGCCTCGGGACTAGCGGGAGGTTACAAGATACGCAGTATTTT. Translating gives CASSLGTSGRLQDTQYF.

The CDR3 loop is CASIESDLGRMKETQYF. The CDR3 region has the DNA TGTGCCAGCATTGAATCAGACCTCGGGAGAATGAAAGAGACCCAGTACTTC. This rearrangement joins TRBV6-4 to TRBJ2-5; possible D gene TRBD2, 6 bases. Germline lookup yields CDR1 MRHNA and CDR2 SNTAGT. The length of the CDR3 is 17 residues. The ends were cut back, 7 bases at V and 3 bases at J, with 24 bases in the middle.

This clone showed up just once. The rearrangement links TRBV5-1 to TRBJ2-5; 7 nucleotides match TRBD1. This CDR3 has 14 residues. Germline V gene data show CDR1 as SGHRS and CDR2 as YFSETQ. V was clipped by 0 bases and J by 2 bases; unmatched bases: 1. CDR3 in DNA: TGCGCCAGCAGCTTGGTGGGACAGCAAGAGACCCAGTACTTC. Translated: CASSLVGQQETQYF.

V gene TRBV5-6 combines with J gene TRBJ1-5, with D perhaps TRBD1 (6 bases). Germline V lookup: CDR1 SGHDT, CDR2 YYEEEE. This CDR3 is built from 16 residues. Trimming pared 4 bases from V and 3 bases from J, leaving 17 bases between. The CDR3 loop reads CASSRESGTPNQPQHF. The DNA for the CDR3 is TGTGCCAGCAGCCGAGAGTCCGGGACACCCAATCAGCCCCAGCATTTT.

This chain connects TRBV19 to TRBJ2-1; no definite D call. Trimming took 10 bases from V and 0 from J, leaving 16 bases between them. CDR3 length: 15 amino acids. Germline V lookup: CDR1 LNHDA, CDR2 SQIVND (reference sequence). The CDR3: CATHPRRSSYNEQFF. CDR3 DNA sequence: TGTGCCACCCATCCAAGACGGAGCTCCTACAATGAGCAGTTCTTC.

The rearrangement joins TRBV30 to TRBJ2-3, with D possibly matching TRBD1 (6 bases). The V end lost 8 bases, the J end lost 3 bases, and 12 bases lay between the germline ends. Germline V gives CDR1 GTSNPN, CDR2 SVGIG (reference sequence). The CDR3 is 12 amino acids. CDR3 in amino acids: CAGETGTDTQYF. CDR3 DNA sequence: TGTGCCGGGGAAACAGGGACAGATACGCAGTATTTT.

The chain links TRBV4-3 to TRBJ1-3; D is unresolved. This CDR3 region has 13 residues. V lost 6 bases to trimming and J lost 6 bases, with 12 bases between them. CDR1 LGHNA and CDR2 YSLEER come from the germline V gene. The CDR3 reads CASSHGSQNTIYF. DNA of the CDR3: TGCGCCAGCAGTCACGGTTCGCAAAACACCATATATTTT.

The count of this clone is one. The J gene is TRBJ2-1, the V gene TRBV7-2; 11 bases line up with TRBD2. V was pared by 1 base and J by 1 base, with 3 bases of the junction left unmatched. Germline lookup yields CDR1 SGHTA and CDR2 FQGNSA. This CDR3 contains 17 residues. The DNA of the CDR3 is TGTGCCAGCAGCTTAGTGGGACTAGCGGTGTCCTACAATGAGCAGTTCTTC. Amino acids: CASSLVGLAVSYNEQFF.

This chain links TRBV6-1 with TRBJ1-3; 7 nucleotides line up with TRBD1. The ends lost 7 bases at V and 4 bases at J; junction bases unmatched: 10. Per the germline V gene, CDR1 is MNHNS and CDR2 is SASEGT. The CDR3 contains 15 residues. CDR3 in DNA: TGTGCCAGCATTAACGTAGGGGGCTCAGGAAACACCATATATTTT. It encodes CASINVGGSGNTIYF.

The chain is built from TRBV9 and TRBJ2-2; D may be TRBD2 (5 bases). The CDR3 totals 16 residues. CDR1 and CDR2 (germline): SGDLS, YYNGEE. The V end was cut by 3 bases, the J end by 5 bases, with 17 bases between. This chain's CDR3 is CASSAWGQRATGELFF. The DNA of the CDR3 is TGTGCCAGCAGCGCCTGGGGTCAGAGGGCGACCGGGGAGCTGTTTTTT.

This chain joins TRBV29-1 and TRBJ1-2; 11 positions match TRBD1. CDR1 is SQVTM, CDR2 ANQGSEA, per germline. This CDR3 comprises 14 residues. The trim removed 3 bases at V and 6 bases at J, leaving 6 bases unmatched. The CDR3 DNA reads TGCAGCGTTGACCTGGACAGGGGGCTTGATGGCTACACCTTC. This gives the protein CSVDLDRGLDGYTF.

The genes are TRBV7-2 and TRBJ2-3, with 13 nucleotides matching TRBD2. The V gene end was trimmed by 2 bases and the J gene end by 6 bases; junction bases not matched to a gene: 5. The CDR3 sequence is 16 residues long. Germline CDR1 reads SGHTA; CDR2 reads FQGNSA. The CDR3 spells CASSLRLAGGVDTQYF. DNA of the CDR3: TGTGCCAGCAGCTTACGACTAGCGGGGGGTGTGGATACGCAGTATTTT.

The chain joins TRBV7-9 to TRBJ2-3, with 10 bases that match TRBD2. With 5 bases clipped from V and 5 bases from J, the junction kept 13 bases outside the gene matches. The germline V gene has CDR1 SEHNR and CDR2 FQNEAQ (reference sequence). The CDR3 covers 17 residues. CDR3 residues: CASSAPGLAGEGDTQYF. The CDR3 DNA reads as TGTGCCAGCAGCGCCCCGGGGCTAGCGGGAGAGGGAGATACGCAGTATTTT.

The rearrangement joins TRBV14 to TRBJ1-2; 7 positions match TRBD1. This CDR3 has 14 amino acids. Germline V lookup: CDR1 SGHDN, CDR2 FVKESK. V lost 3 bases to trimming and J lost 4 bases; unmatched junction nucleotides: 5. The CDR3: CASSHAGQPYGYTF. The CDR3 coding sequence is TGTGCCAGCAGCCATGCGGGACAGCCCTATGGCTACACCTTC.

This chain links TRBV28 with TRBJ2-7, with 9 bases that match TRBD1. The CDR3 spans 15 residues. The J segment lost 2 bases and the V segment lost 6 bases, leaving 8 bases of the junction unmatched. CDR1 is MDHEN and CDR2 is SYDVKM in the germline V gene. The CDR3 sequence: CASSLPGQGTYEQYF. The DNA for the CDR3 is TGTGCCAGCAGCCTTCCGGGACAGGGCACCTACGAGCAGTACTTC.

V gene TRBV28 combines with J gene TRBJ2-1; TRBD1 matches 7 bases. Looked up from germline, CDR1 is MDHEN and CDR2 is SYDVKM. The V and J ends lost 6 bases and 4 bases, in that order; junction bases with no gene match: 6. The CDR3 is 14 residues long. For the CDR3, the DNA is TGTGCCAGCAGCCCCGACAGGGCTTACAATGAGCAGTTCTTC. Amino acid sequence: CASSPDRAYNEQFF.

This chain joins TRBV11-3 and TRBJ2-3, with no clear D. V shed 3 bases and J shed 6 bases, with 28 bases lying between them. The CDR3 has 19 residues. CDR1 is SGHNT and CDR2 is YENEEA in the germline V gene. The CDR3 protein is CASSFGDWSLTPDRDTQYF. The CDR3 DNA reads as TGTGCCAGCAGCTTCGGAGACTGGTCTCTAACCCCTGATCGGGATACGCAGTATTTT.

This clone was detected a few times. The rearrangement uses TRBV7-3 and TRBJ2-7; 8 positions match TRBD1. The V gene's germline CDR1 is SGHTA and CDR2 FQGTGA. The CDR3 sequence is 13 residues long. Trimming cost V 4 bases and J 5 bases; bases outside gene matches: 4. Here the CDR3 DNA reads TGTGCCAGCAGCTCGGACAGGGAGGACGAGCAGTACTTC. This translates into CASSSDREDEQYF.

The chain joins TRBV6-8 to TRBJ1-2, with D perhaps TRBD1 (5 bases). The CDR3 is 13 residues long. V lost 6 bases to trimming and J lost 10 bases, with 18 bases between them. Looked up from germline, CDR1 is MNHGY and CDR2 is SAAAGT. The CDR3: CASSHENKTAYTF. CDR3 DNA sequence: TGTGCCAGCAGCCACGAAAATAAGACAGCCTACACCTTC.